This T cell receptor (beta chain) was documented in a study of blood T cell repertoires in COVID-19. Germline V CDR1 and CDR2: LNHDA, SQIVND (reference sequence). The CDR3 covers 14 residues. Trimming stripped 0 bases from V and 4 bases from J, with 4 bases between. Measured with immunoSEQ multiplex PCR; TCRdb has only the in-frame clones, and not every one. The sample carries about 340,000 clones, around nine tenths recorded once. This chain links TRBV19 with TRBJ1-6; D gene unclear. Sequencing input: peripheral blood. This TCR came from a woman aged 60-70 years with COVID-19, enrolled during active disease. CDR3 residues: CASSIESYNSPLHF. The CDR3 nucleotides are TGTGCCAGTAGTATAGAGTCTTATAATTCACCCCTCCACTTT.